This T cell receptor (beta chain) was profiled in a study of post-analysis software for immune sequencing data. Points from the study as a whole: Roughly 5 TRBV segments, TRBV5-6, TRBV5-1 and TRBV20-1 among them, were found more frequent in patients than controls.

The TCR beta cDNA libraries contained unique molecular identifiers. The T cell input of about 1 to 10 million gave hundreds of thousands of cDNA molecules. TCRdb called the PCR reads again in MiXCR, with one record for every CDR3 protein. The sample has roughly 400,000 distinct CDR3 sequences, 39% seen once. As regards this clonotype: Its target is not known.

After removal of 0 bases from V and 2 bases from J, the junction contained 4 bases not matched to a gene. Germline loops: CDR1 LGHNA, CDR2 YSLEER. The CDR3 loop spans 16 amino acids. The chain couples TRBV4-3 to TRBJ2-7; 10 nucleotides match TRBD2. Sequenced input: blood. This receptor was obtained from a girl between 2 and 10 years old with multiple sclerosis. CDR3 sequence reads: CASSQDQLAGTYEQYF. DNA of the CDR3: TGCGCCAGCAGCCAAGATCAACTAGCGGGGACCTACGAGCAGTACTTC.